This T cell receptor (beta chain) comes out of a study of cytomegalovirus exposure and HLA in healthy donors (dated by TCRdb to 2015 to 2018). With respect to the entire study: According to an earlier analysis of around 600 of the donors, about 180 million T cells yielded over 100 million unique TCR beta sequences and less than 300 Gb of sequence data. Across around 400 genotyped donors of the cohort, an average of about 220,000 unique TCR beta nucleotide sequences per donor were sequenced, and 15% to 20% of those sequences were non-productive. In a later analysis, previously published TCR beta repertoires from fewer than 750 donors were re-analyzed and high-resolution HLA genotyping was added so that TCR occurrence patterns could be studied. HLA typing included class I and class II loci at four-digit resolution. Four to six DR-DQ haplotypes were handled as single units for association and clustering, since linkage in the cohort was strong. Every discovery cohort repertoire had been produced on one sequencing platform. The number of donors typed differed by locus, with roughly 629-640 for A, B, C, DRB1 and DQB1, around 500 for DQA1, about 610 for DPA1, and some 440 for DPB1. Donor age, sex, ethnicity and CMV serostatus were collected together with the repertoire data. About 280 gigabases of sequencing data and approximately 84 million unique TCR sequences were included in an early release covering roughly 700 HLA-typed donors. The aim of the study was to test whether cataloging public T cell receptors could identify signatures of past pathogen exposure. Of the 350 to 450 genotyped donors, 70% to 90% were placed in the genetic ancestry cluster associated with self-reported Caucasian donors. The T cell repertoires of roughly 660 subjects were profiled by immunosequencing and related to cytomegalovirus serostatus. The study combined high-throughput TCR immunosequencing, statistical association of individual TCRs with disease status, and machine learning to predict cytomegalovirus infection status. A later genetic analysis used genome-wide SNP genotypes for 398 of the 666 donors, treating that subset as a discovery cohort. The later analysis used no new phenotypic data to find candidate immune exposures, relying instead on TCR beta sequences and their occurrence across donors. To decide whether each TCR beta V gene segment behaved as functional or pseudogenic, an earlier analysis of approximately 600 of the donors relied on high-throughput TCR beta sequencing. In addition to the first cohort of roughly 700 subjects, a separate validation cohort of under 150 different subjects was used. Study-level results and caveats: Some IMGT-functional V segments, including TRBV6-2 and TRBV6-3, could not be told apart with the 87-base-pair reads, so those segments were excluded. Because counts were too low, seventeen rarely observed V segments, including chromosome 9 orphons, were left out of the earlier analysis of a few hundred of the donors. A cluster of highly shared sequence variants was judged likely to represent a technical artifact of the sequencing pipeline. A further reported finding was that TCR beta sequences accurately predicted the HLA-A and HLA-B alleles for most subjects in the first cohort. When HLA alleles, especially DR and DQ, strongly co-occurred, attributing TCR associations to individual alleles was difficult. A later analysis associated 16,951 TCR beta sequences with specific HLA alleles at a false discovery rate of 0.05. A later genetic analysis associated a missense DCLRE1C variant with V-gene and J-gene trimming of TCR beta chains, and an independent cohort replicated the association. A total of some 180 TCR beta chains were listed by the study as associated with cytomegalovirus. Only TCR beta chains were sequenced in this cohort, and the absence of alpha or paired-chain data limited detectable features. Cytomegalovirus status was reported to be diagnosed by the classifier with high specificity and sensitivity in both the original and validation cohorts. Correlated functional status among segregating V segments might reflect linkage disequilibrium, but an unknown experimental factor could not be ruled out. The presence/absence analyses assumed that sequencing depth was roughly uniform across donors, and that assumption may not be true. According to a later analysis, parvovirus B19, influenza, CMV and Epstein-Barr virus appeared linked to several top co-occurrence clusters. In an earlier analysis of 587 of the donors, most TCR beta V segments appeared in productive rearrangements about 87% or about 30% of the time, broadly matching IMGT annotations. A later analysis found that TCR association rates varied across HLA loci, with DRB1 alleles showing the most associated TCRs and HLA-C alleles the fewest. While some public TCRs were present in many individuals, most TCR sequences turned up only very rarely across donors. A later analysis found that HLA-associated TCR beta chains were more clonally expanded and had lower generation probabilities than equally common non-associated chains. According to a later genetic analysis, donors in an Asian-associated ancestry cluster had fewer N-insertions in productive TCRs than the approximately 670-donor mean. A few of the identified cytomegalovirus-associated TCR beta chains were confirmed in vitro to be specific for cytomegalovirus antigens. According to a later analysis, most CMV-associated TCR beta chains appeared to be HLA-restricted, and the HLA associations seemed to be driven largely by CMV exposure. The authors suggested that the approach could potentially be generalized to other disease states and immunological phenotypes. Because HLA typing was missing for some donors at each locus, association tests included only the typed subset. Immune exposure information for the cohort was limited to CMV serostatus.

The cohort consisted of approximately 690 healthy bone marrow donors. All cohort members were sampled while nominally healthy, although unrecorded immune exposures were likely present. The donor was CMV seropositive and belonged to the group of 250 to 300 seropositive cohort members. Every donor gave a peripheral blood sample, and the peripheral blood mononuclear cells from that sample were used for TCR beta sequencing. The Qiagen DNeasy Blood Extraction Kit was used to extract genomic DNA from the blood cell samples. The library was obtained by the immunoSEQ multiplex PCR assay. For the multiplex PCR, a mixture combining 60 forward primers for TCR Vbeta segments and 13 reverse primers for TCR Jbeta segments was used. A multiplex PCR assay on genomic DNA amplified the CDR3 region of rearranged TCR beta genes. The amplified TCR beta libraries were sequenced on the Illumina HiSeq System as 87-base-pair reads. The published analysis was carried out like this. A later analysis counted approximately 76 million unique TCR beta chains across the 550 to 700 repertoires, and 9.5 million to 11 million of these chains were shared by at least two donors. To remove PCR and sequencing errors, raw reads were error-corrected and collapsed into unique sequences using a nearest-neighbor algorithm that merged closely related sequences. CDR3 sequences were aligned to IMGT reference sequences to assign V, D and J gene segments. Each retained sequence needed at least a six-nucleotide match to both a V gene segment and a J gene segment. A rearrangement counted as productive if the CDR3 had no stop codons and remained in frame with V and J, and every other rearrangement counted as non-productive. CDR3 was defined according to IMGT convention as the region running from the second conserved V-encoded cysteine to the conserved J-encoded phenylalanine. In an earlier analysis of roughly 580 of the donors, sequences lacking an unambiguous match to a single V gene segment were excluded. An earlier analysis of 500 to 700 of the donors classified V segments as functional when productive rearrangements were above 56.7% and as segregating when the standard deviation between donors was above 5%. A statistical classification framework was built for diagnosing cytomegalovirus status from the catalog of TCR beta chain sequences. In a later analysis, V and J genes were assigned by comparing TCR nucleotide sequences against IMGT/GENE-DB human TR gene sequences. A later analysis assigned CDR3 sequences and most-parsimonious VDJ recombination scenarios with the TCRdist pipeline. In a later analysis, each TCR beta chain was defined by its CDR3 amino acid sequence together with its V-gene family, and reads lacking a unique V-gene family were excluded. A later analysis removed 600 or so highly shared, low-generation-probability nucleotide sequences to deal with suspected cross-contamination and a sequencing artifact. In a later analysis, a clonal expansion index for each public chain was calculated from normalized within-repertoire ranks of inferred template counts. In a later analysis, generation probabilities were computed using a VDJ recombination model fitted to out-of-frame rearrangements, and the results were checked against IGoR. A later analysis scored TCR-TCR, TCR-HLA and TCR-CMV co-occurrence with hypergeometric tests, applying a repertoire-size bias correction to TCR pairs. To estimate false discovery rates, a later analysis permuted the HLA or CMV assignments 20 times. A later analysis grouped co-occurring TCRs with DBSCAN, adding TCRdist sequence similarity when clustering within HLA-allele-positive subsets. Repertoires with fewer than 30,000 or more than 120,000 public chains were left out of co-occurrence clustering, as were five repertoires with anomalous nucleotide sharing. The source is immuneACCESS, and TCRdb retained only in-frame sequences with V and J called. Part of the clones is not carried over; for the studies checked, unresolved V genes explain less than half of this, and the remainder is unexplained. That table is the source of V, J and clone size, and D and trimming were worked out from the DNA. This sample is represented by tens of thousands of clones; about three quarters of them were singletons. Jointly, the top ten make up around 4.4% of the sample.

Regarding this clone: It lacks a known antigen. No quality values exist for individual bases; no much larger clone is one base distant.

Trimming takes 2 bases off V and 2 bases off J; junction bases not matched to a gene: 9. The cysteine opens and the phenylalanine closes a CDR3 of 17 amino acids. The entry retains the CDR3 DNA only, 51 bases that are in frame from base 1. The germline V gene yields KGHSH for CDR1 and LQKENI for CDR2. Sample: PBMCs. Recombination joined TRBV18 with TRBJ2-5; TRBD2 lines up with 9 middle nucleotides. This sequence originates from a male donor in good health and CMV-seropositive. In nucleotide form, the sequence is TGTGCCAGCTCACCATCGTTCCTAGCGGGACTACAAGAGACCCAGTACTTC. This gives the protein CASSPSFLAGLQETQYF.